This T cell receptor beta chain was sequenced for a study of T cell repertoires in cytomegalovirus infection. There are a few counts of this clonotype. The antigen is undetermined. TCRdb re-derived calls from the reads in MiXCR, one entry per CDR3 protein. The top ten hold roughly 13% of the sample, which has about a million distinct CDR3 sequences, roughly 30% seen once. The CDR3 consists of 15 residues. V gave up 8 bases and J gave up 6 bases; unmatched junction bases: 11. J is TRBJ2-2 and V is TRBV12-3 or TRBV12-4; 8 positions agree with TRBD1. This TCR was sampled from a human donor in good health (CMV status not recorded). Some clones in this sample may be carry-over from other donors' samples. Sequencing was performed on cultured CD8+ T cells from PBMCs, taken from culture after CMV antigen stimulation. This CDR3 reads CASGATGAEAGELFF. The CDR3 region has the DNA TGTGCCAGCGGAGCGACAGGGGCGGAGGCCGGGGAGCTGTTTTTT.